A selection of T cell receptor beta chains follows, all from one sample in a study of T-cell memory formation after mild COVID-19. TCRdb passed the 5' RACE reads through MiXCR, listing each CDR3 protein once. Of about 320,000 distinct CDR3 sequences listed, 13% to 15% were seen once; the top ten hold 21%. Input material: PBMCs or a T cell subset sorted from them (not recorded which). The receptors were sampled from a man younger than 35 who had mild COVID-19 (a few samples of this study predate the infection). Cell type and time point are not known. CDR3s include the opening cysteine and the closing phenylalanine or tryptophan. D genes are given only for firm matches. The size field is filled for only some rows; it gives once, few, many or a size class.

size | J | D | V | DNA | CDR3
- | TRBJ2-3 | - | TRBV4-1 | TGCGCCAGCAGCCAAGAGACTACCCCTAGCACAGATACGCAGTATTTT | CASSQETTPSTDTQYF
- | TRBJ2-3 | - | TRBV2 | TGTGCCAGCAAGAAACCCGGGATAGTGTTTCCAGATACGCAGTATTTT | CASKKPGIVFPDTQYF
few | TRBJ2-3 | - | TRBV6-5 | TGTGCCAGCAGACTTCTCCGCACAGATACGCAGTATTTT | CASRLLRTDTQYF
- | TRBJ2-7 | - | TRBV4-1 | TGCGCCAGCAGCCCGGTAAGGGGGATCAACTACGAGCAGTACTTC | CASSPVRGINYEQYF
- | TRBJ1-1 | TRBD1 | TRBV9 | TGTGCCAGCAGCGTTGGGACAGGGGCCCCGTCAGATTCTGAAGCTTTCTTT | CASSVGTGAPSDSEAFF
many | TRBJ2-4 | TRBD2 | TRBV6-2/TRBV6-3 | TGTGCCAGCAGTCGAGCGGGGGGAAGGGTATGGTACTTC | CASSRAGGRVWYF
- | TRBJ1-1 | - | TRBV7-2 | TGTGCCAGCAGCTTACAGGGATCGAACACTGAAGCTTTCTTT | CASSLQGSNTEAFF
- | TRBJ1-5 | - | TRBV6-6 | TGTGCCAGCAGTTACCAGGGCAGGGATCAGCCCCAGCATTTT | CASSYQGRDQPQHF
- | TRBJ2-3 | TRBD1 | TRBV11-2 | TGTGCCAGCAGCTTAGTACAGGGGGGAACCACAGATACGCAGTATTTT | CASSLVQGGTTDTQYF
few | TRBJ2-2 | - | TRBV12-3/TRBV12-4 | TGTGCCAGCAGTGAACAACACGGGATCCCCGGGGAGCTGTTTTTT | CASSEQHGIPGELFF
- | TRBJ2-7 | - | TRBV10-3 | TGTGCCATCAGTGAGTCGAGGGCTTCCTACGAGCAGTACTTC | CAISESRASYEQYF
- | TRBJ2-5 | - | TRBV5-1 | TGCGCCAGCAGCTTCAGGCAGTACCAAGAGACCCAGTACTTC | CASSFRQYQETQYF
- | TRBJ2-1 | TRBD2 | TRBV6-2/TRBV6-3 | TGTGCCAGCAGTTCTGGGGGGGGGGAGGATGAGCAGTTCTTC | CASSSGGGEDEQFF
- | TRBJ2-3 | - | TRBV15 | TGTGCCACCAGCGCCCCCGGACAGCCCACAGATACGCAGTATTTT | CATSAPGQPTDTQYF
- | TRBJ1-6 | - | TRBV3-1 | TGTGCCAGCAGCCAAGGGGAAGGTTCACCCCTCCACTTT | CASSQGEGSPLHF
- | TRBJ2-6 | - | TRBV12-3/TRBV12-4 | TGTGCCAGCAGTTTGGGGGCTCCCCCCTCTGGGGCCAACGTCCTGACTTTC | CASSLGAPPSGANVLTF
few | TRBJ1-1 | TRBD1 | TRBV12-3/TRBV12-4 | TGTGCCAGCAGGTCTCAGGGGGTTAGGACTGAAGCTTTCTTT | CASRSQGVRTEAFF
- | TRBJ1-1 | - | TRBV6-5 | TGTGCCAGCAGTGACCCTCAGGGGAAAGCTTTCTTT | CASSDPQGKAFF
- | TRBJ1-4 | - | TRBV12-3/TRBV12-4 | TGTGCCAGCAGTTTATTCGGGAGTCGTAATGAAAAACTGTTTTTT | CASSLFGSRNEKLFF
- | TRBJ2-1 | - | TRBV10-2 | TGCGCCAGCAGTACCGGGAATGAGCAGTTCTTC | CASSTGNEQFF
- | TRBJ1-2 | - | TRBV4-2 | TGTGCCAGCAGCCCGCGGGGGGTTGCCGGCGGGTTAAACTATGGCTACACCTTC | CASSPRGVAGGLNYGYTF
- | TRBJ2-7 | - | TRBV20-1 | TGCAGTGCTAGTACGGACGAGCAGTACTTC | CSASTDEQYF
- | TRBJ2-1 | TRBD1 | TRBV28 | TGTGCCAGCAGGAGACCCTTGGGGACAGTCAAGCAGTTCTTC | CASRRPLGTVKQFF
- | TRBJ2-5 | TRBD2 | TRBV11-2 | TGTGCCAGCAGCTTAAGGTCATTCAACCTGGCGGGGGGGCCCGTACAACAAGAGACCCAGTACTTC | CASSLRSFNLAGGPVQQETQYF
- | TRBJ1-2 | - | TRBV6-5 | TGTGCCAGCAGTTACTCGAGGCGGAACTATGGCTACACCTTC | CASSYSRRNYGYTF